This T cell receptor beta chain is from a study of cytomegalovirus exposure and HLA in healthy donors. Broader study findings: Later analysis found that TCR beta chains associated with HLA were more clonally expanded than other, equally common chains.

The PCR made use of 60 Vbeta and 13 Jbeta primers. Data came from immunoSEQ multiplex PCR; TCRdb stores just in-frame clones and leaves some out. Among 140,000 to 150,000 clones listed, about 75% were seen once. On this clone: Its antigen is still unknown.

Sequencing input: PBMCs. The source of this sequence is a man in his 60s in good health and CMV-seronegative.

The CDR3: CASKRQGAGELFF. The CDR3 nucleotides are TGTGCCAGCAAGAGGCAAGGGGCCGGGGAGCTGTTTTTT. The gene calls are TRBV27 and TRBJ2-2; possibly TRBD1 for D (5 bases). CDR3 length: 13 amino acids. The V end lost 7 bases, the J end lost 6 bases, and 12 bases lay between the germline ends. Germline CDR1 is MNHEY and CDR2 is SMNVEV (reference sequence).